The T cell receptor beta chain described here comes from a study of blood T cell repertoires in COVID-19. The CDR3 has 17 residues. V shed 5 bases and J 5 bases; nucleotides not matched to a gene: 12. Method: immunoSEQ multiplex PCR; TCRdb's copy keeps in-frame clones and lacks some. The sample holds 380,000 or so clones; approximately 86% are singletons and the top ten take roughly 6.6%. Sequenced input: peripheral blood. The chain combines TRBV6-7 with TRBJ2-5; 12 bases map to TRBD2. Being an ORF, TRBV6-7 has a function that is uncertain. The TCR originated in a woman in her fifties or sixties with COVID-19, enrolled during active disease. The CDR3 loop reads CASSPWTSGDPEETQYF. CDR3 nucleotide sequence: TGTGCCAGCAGTCCTTGGACTAGCGGGGACCCGGAGGAGACCCAGTACTTC.